Presented here are 13 T cell receptor beta chains from one specimen sequenced in a study of cytomegalovirus exposure and HLA in healthy donors. PCR amplification relied on 60 Vbeta primers (plus 13 Jbeta primers). The table came from immunoSEQ multiplex PCR; TCRdb's copy has only in-frame clones and leaves some out. The table lists 150,000 to 200,000 clones, roughly 80% of them singletons. The sample comprised PBMCs. These receptors originate from a girl aged 5 to 17 in good health and CMV-seropositive.

The chain combines TRBV23-1 with TRBJ2-5, with D perhaps matching TRBD1 (6 bases). TRBV23-1 is an open reading frame whose function is uncertain. Trimming cost V 4 bases and J 6 bases, with 12 bases left between them. CDR3 size: 13 residues. CDR3: CASSRDRWQTQYF. In DNA form, the CDR3 reads TGCGCCAGCAGTCGAGACAGGTGGCAGACCCAGTACTTC.

The CDR3 sequence: CASSLSVTMNTEAFF. CDR3 in DNA: TGTGCCAGCAGCTTATCGGTTACCATGAACACTGAAGCTTTCTTT. This chain connects TRBV7-2 to TRBJ1-1; D is undetermined. V was pared by 2 bases and J by 0 bases, with 10 bases between. The CDR3 loop spans 15 amino acids. The germline V gene encodes CDR1 SGHTA and CDR2 FQGNSA.

The chain combines TRBV7-9 with TRBJ1-2, with 7 bases lining up with TRBD1. With 1 base clipped from V and 3 bases from J, the junction kept 11 bases outside the gene matches. The germline V gene has CDR1 SEHNR and CDR2 FQNEAQ (reference sequence). The CDR3 is 17 residues long. The CDR3 nucleotides are TGTGCCAGCAGCTTAGGAGGGACAGACTTCCTCCACTATGGCTACACCTTC. Protein sequence: CASSLGGTDFLHYGYTF.

V usage is TRBV7-9 and J usage is TRBJ2-5; TRBD1 matches at 7 bases. The CDR3 extends over 15 amino acids. J gave up 4 bases and V 5 bases, and 10 bases lay outside the gene matches. Germline V gene data show CDR1 as SEHNR and CDR2 as FQNEAQ (reference sequence). The CDR3 region is CASSPSGQRRETQYF. CDR3 bases: TGTGCCAGCAGCCCCTCGGGACAGAGAAGAGAGACCCAGTACTTC. The full variable domain, its missing parts supplied by reference TRBV7-9 and TRBJ2-5, is DTGVSQNPRHKITKRGQNVTFRCDPISEHNRLYWYRQTLGQGPEFLTYFQNEAQLEKSRLLSDRFSAERPKGSFSTLEIQRTEQGDSAMYLCASSPSGQRRETQYFGPGTRLLVL.

The chain has TRBV29-1 and TRBJ2-7; 8 nucleotides align to TRBD1. Germline V gene sequence: CDR1 SQVTM, CDR2 ANQGSEA. The V gene end was trimmed by 6 bases and the J gene end by 7 bases; junction bases not matched to a gene: 14. The CDR3 contains 14 residues. CDR3 in DNA: TGCAGCGTCTTACCGGACAGGGTGATAGGAGAGCAGTACTTC. Protein sequence: CSVLPDRVIGEQYF.

V gene TRBV4-3 combines with J gene TRBJ2-3; 11 nucleotides agree with TRBD2. V shed 2 bases, J shed 6 bases, and the junction held 4 bases outside the gene matches. The CDR3 consists of 15 residues. Germline CDR1 is LGHNA and CDR2 is YSLEER. CDR3 nucleotides: TGCGCCAGCAGCCAAACTAGCGGGAGACCGGATACGCAGTATTTT. This codes for CASSQTSGRPDTQYF.

This chain joins TRBV25-1 and TRBJ1-2; D is uncertain. This CDR3 spans 12 amino acids. V was shortened by 2 bases and J by 6 bases, with 7 bases between the two germline ends. Germline V gene sequence: CDR1 MGHDK, CDR2 SYGVNS. The CDR3 nucleotides read TGTGCCAGCAGTGAACAAAAAAATGGCTACACCTTC. As protein: CASSEQKNGYTF.

The V call is TRBV5-1, the J call TRBJ1-1; D is unresolved. Per germline, CDR1 SGHRS and CDR2 YFSETQ. This CDR3 is built from 15 residues. The V and J ends lost 0 bases and 1 base respectively, with 10 bases between them. CDR3 nucleotides: TGCGCCAGCAGCTTGGATCCCGGCGGGAACACTGAAGCTTTCTTT. Amino acid sequence: CASSLDPGGNTEAFF.

This chain uses TRBV4-2 with TRBJ1-1, with TRBD1 identical over 9 bases. The length of the CDR3 is 16 residues. CDR1 is LGHNA and CDR2 is YNFKEQ in the germline V gene. J lost 1 base, V lost 4 bases, and 7 bases had no gene match. This CDR3 is CASSPDGQGRNTEAFF. CDR3 nucleotide sequence: TGTGCCAGCAGCCCGGACGGACAGGGGAGGAACACTGAAGCTTTCTTT.

Details on this clone: One junction end disagrees with the germline gene, perhaps due to a read error. The V call is TRBV7-7, the J call TRBJ2-7; a possible D gene is TRBD2 (5 bases). The CDR3 loop spans 15 amino acids. The germline gives CDR1 SSHAT, CDR2 FNYEAQ (reference sequence). Here the CDR3 DNA reads TGTGCTAGCAGCATACACCCGGGATCGACCTACGAGCAGTACTTC. This codes for CASSIHPGSTYEQYF. Variable domain in full (rest from reference TRBV7-7 and TRBJ2-7): GAGVSQSPRYKVTKRGQDVTLRCDPISSHATLYWYQQALGQGPEFLTYFNYEAQPDKSGLPSDRFSAERPEGSISTLTIQRTEQRDSAMYRCASSIHPGSTYEQYFGPGTRLTVT.

The chain combines TRBV7-2 with TRBJ2-2; a possible D gene is TRBD2 (5 bases). The CDR3 sequence is 13 residues long. V was trimmed by 6 bases and J by 6 bases, leaving 11 bases between them. CDR1 and CDR2 from the germline V gene are SGHTA and FQGNSA. CDR3 protein: CASRSGRAGELFF. The CDR3 DNA reads as TGTGCCAGCAGATCGGGGAGAGCCGGGGAGCTGTTTTTT.

This clone was counted between two and nine times. The V gene is TRBV5-1, the J gene TRBJ1-1; unclear D gene. With 4 bases removed from V and 2 bases from J, the gap between germline ends came to 9 bases. Germline V lookup: CDR1 SGHRS, CDR2 YFSETQ. This CDR3 spans 13 amino acids. This chain's CDR3 is CASSHPGNTEAFF. The CDR3 DNA reads TGCGCCAGCAGCCACCCGGGAAACACTGAAGCTTTCTTT.

This clone was detected only a few times. For the CDR3, the DNA is TGTGCCAGCAGCTGGGGTTCCGGGACAGGCTACGCTGAAGCTTTCTTT. Protein sequence: CASSWGSGTGYAEAFF. The chain carries TRBV11-2 and TRBJ1-1, with 8 positions matching TRBD1. The trim removed 4 bases at V and 6 bases at J, leaving 13 bases unmatched. The CDR3 runs to 16 residues. Germline assignment: CDR1 SGHAT and CDR2 FQNNGV.